Below, one TCR beta chain is given with its context. Germline trimming cut 6 bases from V and 9 bases from J; bases unmatched to any gene: 7. The CDR3 is 13 residues long. The germline V gene encodes CDR1 SNHLY and CDR2 FYNNEI. This specimen comes from a study of blood T cell repertoires in COVID-19. Method: immunoSEQ multiplex PCR; TCRdb's copy keeps in-frame clones and lacks some. The data contain about 360,000 clones, 80% to 90% of them singletons. Sequenced sample: peripheral blood. The chain employs TRBV2 and TRBJ2-1; 8 bases align to TRBD2. This TCR came from a young man with active or convalescent COVID-19. CDR3 sequence reads: CASRPGGGSEQFF. CDR3 nucleotides: TGTGCCAGCAGGCCGGGGGGGGGCAGTGAGCAGTTCTTC.